This record looks at one TCR beta chain sequence and its context. Its antigen remains unknown. This entry is derived from a study of T cell responses to AZD1222 COVID-19 vaccine. Overall study context: Combined were second doses at about 4 or about 12 weeks. General observations from the study: Mostly white British, mostly female donors; authors suggested clonal diversity may be underestimated. Recipients of AZD1222 seropositive at baseline numbered only five or six. None of the repertoires were sampled until the peak T cell response had passed.

Sequencing used immunoSEQ multiplex PCR; TCRdb keeps in-frame clones, though not all of them. The repertoire holds around 120,000 clones, with around 90% as singletons. CDR3 length: 15 amino acids. With 2 bases removed from V and 5 bases from J, the gap between germline ends came to 15 bases. Germline CDR1 LGHNT, CDR2 FRNRAP. The sample consisted of peripheral blood, taken on day 0 of AZD1222 vaccination. This sequence joins TRBV12-5 and TRBJ1-2, with D possibly matching TRBD1 (6 bases). The clonotype comes from an adult in good health. The DNA for the CDR3 is TGTGCTAGTGGTTTGATTCCGACAGGAGGGTATGGCTACACCTTC. The encoded protein is CASGLIPTGGYGYTF.